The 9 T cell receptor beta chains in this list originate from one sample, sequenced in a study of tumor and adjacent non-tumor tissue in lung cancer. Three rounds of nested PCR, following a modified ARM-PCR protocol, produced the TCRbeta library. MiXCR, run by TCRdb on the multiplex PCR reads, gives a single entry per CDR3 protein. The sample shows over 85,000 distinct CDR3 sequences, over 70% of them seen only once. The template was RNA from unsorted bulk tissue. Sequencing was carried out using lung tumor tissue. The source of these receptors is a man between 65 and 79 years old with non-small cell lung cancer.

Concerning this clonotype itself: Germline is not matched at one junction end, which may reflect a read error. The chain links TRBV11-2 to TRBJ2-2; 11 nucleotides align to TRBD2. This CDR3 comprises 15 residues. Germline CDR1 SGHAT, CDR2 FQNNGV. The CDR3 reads CVSSPIAGGAGELFF. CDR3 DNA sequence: TGTGTCAGCAGCCCCATAGCGGGGGGGGCCGGGGAACTGTTTTTT.

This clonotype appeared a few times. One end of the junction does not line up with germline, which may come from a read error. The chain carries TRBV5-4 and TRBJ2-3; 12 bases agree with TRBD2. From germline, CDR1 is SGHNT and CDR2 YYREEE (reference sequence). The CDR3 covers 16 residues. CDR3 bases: TGTGCCAGCAGTCCGACTAGCGGGAGAGGAAGAGATACGCAGTATTTC. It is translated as CASSPTSGRGRDTQYF.

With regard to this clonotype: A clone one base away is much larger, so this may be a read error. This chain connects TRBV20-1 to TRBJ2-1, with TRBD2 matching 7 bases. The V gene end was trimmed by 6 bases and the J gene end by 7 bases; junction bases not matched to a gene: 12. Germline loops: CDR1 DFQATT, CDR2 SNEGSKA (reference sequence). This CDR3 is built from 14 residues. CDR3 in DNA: TGCAGTGCAATGACTAGCAGGAGAATTAATGAGCAGTTCTTC. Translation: CSAMTSRRINEQFF.

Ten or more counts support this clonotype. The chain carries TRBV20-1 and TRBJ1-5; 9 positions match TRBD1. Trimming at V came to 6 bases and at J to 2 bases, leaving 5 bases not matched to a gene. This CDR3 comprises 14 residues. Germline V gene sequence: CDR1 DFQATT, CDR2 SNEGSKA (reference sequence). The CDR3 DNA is TGCAGTGCATACCGGGACAGGGGCAATCAGCCCCAGCATTTT. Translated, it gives CSAYRDRGNQPQHF.

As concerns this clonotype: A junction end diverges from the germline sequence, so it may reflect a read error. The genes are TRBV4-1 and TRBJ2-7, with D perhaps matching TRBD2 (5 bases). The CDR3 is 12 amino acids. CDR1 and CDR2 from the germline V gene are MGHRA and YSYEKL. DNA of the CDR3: TGTGCCAGCAGCCTGGACTTCTACGAGCAGTACTTC. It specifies CASSLDFYEQYF.

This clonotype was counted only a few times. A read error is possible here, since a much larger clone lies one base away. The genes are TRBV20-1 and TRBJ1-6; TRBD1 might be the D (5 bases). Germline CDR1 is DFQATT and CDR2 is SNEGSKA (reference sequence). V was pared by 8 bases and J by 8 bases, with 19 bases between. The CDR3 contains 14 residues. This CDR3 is CSTTLGQEDSPLHF. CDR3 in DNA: TGCAGTACTACGTTGGGGCAGGAGGATTCACCCCTCCACTTT.

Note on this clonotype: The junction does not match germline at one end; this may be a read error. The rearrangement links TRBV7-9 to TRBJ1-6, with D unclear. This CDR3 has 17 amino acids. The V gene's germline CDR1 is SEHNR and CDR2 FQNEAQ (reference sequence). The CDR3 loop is CASTLALFPVYNSALHF. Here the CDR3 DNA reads TGTGCCAGCACCTTAGCTTTATTCCCGGTCTATAATTCAGCCCTCCACTTT.

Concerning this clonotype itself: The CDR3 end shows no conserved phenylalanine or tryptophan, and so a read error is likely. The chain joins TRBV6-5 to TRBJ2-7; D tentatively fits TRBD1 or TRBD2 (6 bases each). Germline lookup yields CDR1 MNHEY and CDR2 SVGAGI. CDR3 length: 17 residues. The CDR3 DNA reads TGTGCTAGCATGCGTCTAGCCGGCGGGACAAGCTCCTACGAGCAGTACTTG. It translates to CASMRLAGGTSSYEQYL.

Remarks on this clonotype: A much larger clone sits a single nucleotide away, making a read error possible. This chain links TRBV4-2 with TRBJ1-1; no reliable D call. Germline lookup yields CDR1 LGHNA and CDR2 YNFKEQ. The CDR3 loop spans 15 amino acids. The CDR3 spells CASGQQRQQYTEAFF. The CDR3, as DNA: TGTGCCAGCGGCCAACAGCGTCAACAGTACACTGAAGCTTTCTTT.